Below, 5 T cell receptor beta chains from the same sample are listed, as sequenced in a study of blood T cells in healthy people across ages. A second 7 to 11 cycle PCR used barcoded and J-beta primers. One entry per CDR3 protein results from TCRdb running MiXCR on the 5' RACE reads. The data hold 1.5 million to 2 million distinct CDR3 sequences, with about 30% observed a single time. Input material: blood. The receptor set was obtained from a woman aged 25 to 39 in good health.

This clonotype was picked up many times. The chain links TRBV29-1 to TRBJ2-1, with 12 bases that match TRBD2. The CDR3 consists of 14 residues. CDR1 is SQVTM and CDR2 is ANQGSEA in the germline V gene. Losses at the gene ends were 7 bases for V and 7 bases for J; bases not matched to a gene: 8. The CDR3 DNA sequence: TGCAGCGCCATTGGCCTAGCGGGAGGGAATGAGCAGTTCTTC. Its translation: CSAIGLAGGNEQFF.

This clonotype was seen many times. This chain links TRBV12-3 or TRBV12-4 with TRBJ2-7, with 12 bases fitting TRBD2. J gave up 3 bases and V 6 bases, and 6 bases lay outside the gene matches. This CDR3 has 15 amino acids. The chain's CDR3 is CASSPRLAGVYEQYF. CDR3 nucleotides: TGTGCCAGCAGCCCAAGACTAGCGGGAGTCTACGAGCAGTACTTC.

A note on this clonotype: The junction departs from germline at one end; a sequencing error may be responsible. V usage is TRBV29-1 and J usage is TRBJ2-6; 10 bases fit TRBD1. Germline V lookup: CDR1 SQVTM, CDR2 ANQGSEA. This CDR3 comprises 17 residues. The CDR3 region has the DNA TGCAGCGTAGGCCTCCCGGGACAGGGGTCCGGGGCCAGCGTCCTGACTTTC. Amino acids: CSVGLPGQGSGASVLTF.

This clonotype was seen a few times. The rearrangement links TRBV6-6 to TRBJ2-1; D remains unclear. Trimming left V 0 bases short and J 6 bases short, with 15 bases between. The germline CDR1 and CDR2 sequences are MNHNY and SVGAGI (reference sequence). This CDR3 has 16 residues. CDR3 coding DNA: TGTGCCAGCAGTTACTCAGTAAGGGAACTTTCCAATGAGCAGTTCTTC. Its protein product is CASSYSVRELSNEQFF.

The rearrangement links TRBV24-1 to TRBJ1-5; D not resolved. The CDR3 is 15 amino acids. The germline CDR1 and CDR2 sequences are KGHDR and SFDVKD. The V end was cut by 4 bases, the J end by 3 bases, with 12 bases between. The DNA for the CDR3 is TGTGCCACCAGTGACCCGAACAGCTACAATCAGCCCCAGCATTTT. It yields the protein CATSDPNSYNQPQHF.